Listed below are T cell receptor beta chains from one sample, sequenced in a study of blood T cell repertoires in COVID-19. Generated by immunoSEQ multiplex PCR, the TCRdb table keeps only in-frame clones and is missing some. The data show some 150,000 clones, 65% to 85% seen once. Sequencing input: PBMCs or T cells enriched from blood (not recorded which). These TCRs come from a woman aged 50 to 65 in a cohort exposed to, infected with or recovered from COVID-19 (not recorded which). Both conserved end residues are part of each CDR3.

>TRBV7-6|15
CASSLGMTGDYGYTF
>TRBV28|12
CASSLGSVGYTF
>TRBV2|14
CASSEFSGSGVAFF
>TRBV28|15
CASSSLTGDVYGYTF
>TRBV24-1|15
CATSDYRPNTGELFF
>TRBV18|14
CASSFGQGEGGYTF
>TRBV10-3|15
CAISSPGGAYTEAFF
>TRBV27|13
CASSFYIQNEQFF
>TRBV13|14
CASSQGQRAYGYTF
>TRBV28|15
CASSKSPYSGNTIYF
>TRBV27|12
CASSSGNQPQHF
>TRBV18|14
CASSPPIQGDEQYF
>TRBV7-2|14
CASSTPPVGTGEFF
>TRBV6-5|13
CASSWRRGQPQHF
>TRBV2|16
CASSEGGAGDNSPLHF
>TRBV7-9|14
CASRKTGVGEKLFF
>TRBV10-1|12
CASSPEGQPQHF
>TRBV28|12
CASRTLQETQYF
>TRBV11-2|15
CASSSVGQTNTEAFF
>TRBV30|12
CAWSPERGTQFF
>TRBV11-2|14
CASSLVRAAYEQYF
>TRBV11-2|17
CASSYLGAGTNANEQFF
>TRBV10-3|13
CAAQAEGGSPLHF
>TRBV28|17
CASRTRQGVDYPYGYTF
>TRBV27|15
CASSAHRVATYEQFF
>TRBV5-1|14
CASSRRGDNYGYTF
>TRBV28|14
CASSFRGGPDTQYF